This paragraph covers one T cell receptor (beta chain) sequence. Germline is not matched at one junction end, which may reflect a read error. The source of the sample is a study of tumor-infiltrating lymphocytes in primary liver carcinoma. CDR3 length equals 13 residues. CDR1 SGHRS and CDR2 YFSETQ come from the germline V gene. Priming with a constant-region primer yielded TCR beta cDNA from 450 to 550 ng total RNA. For TCR beta, libraries were produced by three nested multiplex PCR rounds using slightly modified ARM-PCR. Rounds one and two of PCR, each of around 11 cycles, were primed with TRBV1-TRBV30 forward primers and a C-beta reverse primer. Using its own MiXCR run on the multiplex PCR reads, TCRdb lists one record per CDR3 protein. The table shows more than 90,000 distinct CDR3 sequences, with around two thirds occurring only once. It was from approximately 20-30 mg of unsorted bulk tissue that RNA and DNA were co-extracted. There were five separate regions sampled from each tumor.

This TCR was recovered from a woman aged 55-70 years with primary liver carcinoma and hepatitis B virus infection. The V call is TRBV5-1, the J call TRBJ2-2; D is perhaps TRBD2 (5 bases). The sequencing input was liver tumor tissue from sampling region 2. Subset specified: tumor region T2, inferior pole. The CDR3 nucleotides read TGCGCGAGCAGCTTGGGAAACACCGGGAAGCTGTTTTTT. It is translated as CASSLGNTGKLFF.